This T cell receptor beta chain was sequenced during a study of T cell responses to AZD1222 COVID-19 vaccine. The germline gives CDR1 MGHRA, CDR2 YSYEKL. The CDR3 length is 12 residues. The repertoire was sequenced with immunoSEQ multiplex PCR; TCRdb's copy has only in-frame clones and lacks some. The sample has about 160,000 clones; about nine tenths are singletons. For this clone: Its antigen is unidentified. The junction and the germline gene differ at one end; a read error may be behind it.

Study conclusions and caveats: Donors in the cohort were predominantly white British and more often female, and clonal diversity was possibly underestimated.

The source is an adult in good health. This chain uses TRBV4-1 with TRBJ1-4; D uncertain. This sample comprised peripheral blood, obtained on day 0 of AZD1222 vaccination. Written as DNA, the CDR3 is TGCGCCAGCAGCCAAGATACGGGAAAAATGTTTTTT. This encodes CASSQDTGKMFF.